Listed below are T cell receptor beta chains from one sample, sequenced in a study of CD8+ T cells in alopecia areata. The method was immunoSEQ multiplex PCR; TCRdb's version includes in-frame clones alone and lacks a portion of them. The top ten hold roughly a sixth of the sample, which has some 98,000 clones, more than 55% seen once. This specimen consisted of CD8+ T cells sorted from blood, obtained at week 4, from a patient treated with tofacitinib. These receptors all come from a human donor with alopecia areata. Each CDR3 is given with its conserved first and last residue. Each record gives: clone size, D gene, J gene, V gene, CDR3 DNA, CDR3 protein. A D gene is named only where the DNA matches it firmly. Rows may omit the clone size; those that give it use once, few, many or a size class.

abundance: .
d_gene: TRBD2
j_gene: TRBJ2-1
v_gene: TRBV13
CDR3nt: TGTGCCAGCAGCTTAGCCGGCGGGAGCCAAGGAGACGAGCAGTTCTTC
CDR3aa: CASSLAGGSQGDEQFF

abundance: .
d_gene: .
j_gene: TRBJ2-5
v_gene: TRBV4-3
CDR3nt: TGCGCCAGCAGCCAAGATCGGTCACAAGAGACCCAGTACTTC
CDR3aa: CASSQDRSQETQYF

abundance: few
d_gene: TRBD1
j_gene: TRBJ2-4
v_gene: TRBV7-9
CDR3nt: TGTGCCAGCAGCGACGGGACAGGGGCGAGCATTCAGTACTTC
CDR3aa: CASSDGTGASIQYF

abundance: .
d_gene: TRBD2
j_gene: TRBJ2-7
v_gene: TRBV10-2
CDR3nt: TGCGCCAGCAGTGTTGGCAGCGGGGGGTTCTACGAGCAGTACTTC
CDR3aa: CASSVGSGGFYEQYF

abundance: .
d_gene: TRBD1
j_gene: TRBJ1-2
v_gene: TRBV9
CDR3nt: TGTGCCAGCAGCGCCGAGGACAGGGTGGGCTACACCTTC
CDR3aa: CASSAEDRVGYTF

abundance: few
d_gene: .
j_gene: TRBJ2-2
v_gene: TRBV28
CDR3nt: TGTGCCAGCAGCCCTGGGACTTTAGAGGAAAGAGGCGGGGAGCTGTTTTTT
CDR3aa: CASSPGTLEERGGELFF

abundance: once
d_gene: TRBD2
j_gene: TRBJ2-7
v_gene: TRBV4-1
CDR3nt: TGCGCCAGCAGCCAAGGAACTGGGACTAGCGGGAACTACGAGCAGTACTTC
CDR3aa: CASSQGTGTSGNYEQYF

abundance: .
d_gene: .
j_gene: TRBJ1-6
v_gene: TRBV29-1
CDR3nt: TGCAGCGTTGACAAGGACAGACCAAGCTCCTATAATTCACCCCTCCACTTT
CDR3aa: CSVDKDRPSSYNSPLHF

abundance: many
d_gene: .
j_gene: TRBJ2-1
v_gene: TRBV28
CDR3nt: TGTGCCAGCAGTTTAGGGGGAGATGAGCAGTTCTTC
CDR3aa: CASSLGGDEQFF

abundance: .
d_gene: TRBD2
j_gene: TRBJ2-5
v_gene: TRBV13
CDR3nt: TGTGCCAGCACCTTTCTTACTAGCGGGAGGTACCAAGAGACCCAGTACTTC
CDR3aa: CASTFLTSGRYQETQYF

abundance: once
d_gene: .
j_gene: TRBJ1-2
v_gene: TRBV30
CDR3nt: TGTGCCTGGAGTGTAGTCCCGGGGTACGGCTACACCTTC
CDR3aa: CAWSVVPGYGYTF

abundance: .
d_gene: .
j_gene: TRBJ2-4
v_gene: TRBV15
CDR3nt: TGTGCCACCAGAAAAGAGGGCTGGGGCGCCAAAAACATTCAGTACTTC
CDR3aa: CATRKEGWGAKNIQYF

abundance: .
d_gene: TRBD1
j_gene: TRBJ1-2
v_gene: TRBV29-1
CDR3nt: TGCAGCGGCGGGACCCCAGGGGGCTATGGCTACACCTTC
CDR3aa: CSGGTPGGYGYTF

abundance: .
d_gene: .
j_gene: TRBJ1-5
v_gene: TRBV27
CDR3nt: TGTGCCAGCAGTCCTTTTCGTGGGCCAGGTGATCAGCCCCAGCATTTT
CDR3aa: CASSPFRGPGDQPQHF

abundance: .
d_gene: .
j_gene: TRBJ2-5
v_gene: TRBV27
CDR3nt: TGTGCCAGCAGTTTGCTTGAACAAGAGACCCAGTACTTC
CDR3aa: CASSLLEQETQYF

abundance: few
d_gene: .
j_gene: TRBJ2-7
v_gene: TRBV27
CDR3nt: TGTGCCAGCAGCTACTTTCCCCTCCACGAGCAGTACTTC
CDR3aa: CASSYFPLHEQYF

abundance: few
d_gene: .
j_gene: TRBJ2-2
v_gene: TRBV2
CDR3nt: TGTGCCAGCCTTCCGACTACCCTAGCGAACACCGGGGAGCTGTTTTTT
CDR3aa: CASLPTTLANTGELFF

abundance: few
d_gene: .
j_gene: TRBJ1-2
v_gene: TRBV4-1
CDR3nt: TGCGCCAGCAGCCAACTCCAGGGAAGGGGATATGGCTACACCTTC
CDR3aa: CASSQLQGRGYGYTF

abundance: few
d_gene: .
j_gene: TRBJ1-2
v_gene: TRBV2
CDR3nt: TGTGCCGGAACGGACAGCAACTATGGCTACACCTTC
CDR3aa: CAGTDSNYGYTF

abundance: .
d_gene: TRBD1
j_gene: TRBJ1-2
v_gene: TRBV7-9
CDR3nt: TGTGCCAGCAGCTTAGTCCGACAGGGGGACTATGGCTACACCTTC
CDR3aa: CASSLVRQGDYGYTF

abundance: .
d_gene: .
j_gene: TRBJ1-1
v_gene: TRBV6-5
CDR3nt: TGTGCCAGCAGCGTGGGGGACACTGAAGCTTTCTTT
CDR3aa: CASSVGDTEAFF

abundance: .
d_gene: .
j_gene: TRBJ2-2
v_gene: TRBV7-9
CDR3nt: TGTGCCAGCACGTCTAGCGAGAACACCGGGGAGCTGTTTTTT
CDR3aa: CASTSSENTGELFF

abundance: .
d_gene: TRBD1
j_gene: TRBJ2-6
v_gene: TRBV19
CDR3nt: TGTGCCAGTAGTCCCCCGGGACAGGGGGTCGCTGGGGCCAACGTCCTGACTTTC
CDR3aa: CASSPPGQGVAGANVLTF

abundance: .
d_gene: .
j_gene: TRBJ1-1
v_gene: TRBV27
CDR3nt: TGTGCCAGCAGTTCAGGGTACGGTCTTGACACTGAAGCTTTCTTT
CDR3aa: CASSSGYGLDTEAFF

abundance: once
d_gene: .
j_gene: TRBJ2-1
v_gene: TRBV7-6
CDR3nt: TGTGCCAGCAGCCAAGTTACAGGGCCCCATGAGCAGTTCTTC
CDR3aa: CASSQVTGPHEQFF

abundance: .
d_gene: .
j_gene: TRBJ2-7
v_gene: TRBV9
CDR3nt: TGTGCCAGCAGCGTAGAGTGGAGCTCCTACGAGCAGTACTTC
CDR3aa: CASSVEWSSYEQYF

abundance: .
d_gene: .
j_gene: TRBJ1-2
v_gene: TRBV6-6
CDR3nt: TGTGCCAGCAGTTTCCCCGGGGACCTCTACACCTTC
CDR3aa: CASSFPGDLYTF

abundance: .
d_gene: .
j_gene: TRBJ1-4
v_gene: TRBV7-2
CDR3nt: TGTGCCAGCAGCTTAGCTCATCTGGGAACTAATGAAAAACTGTTTTTT
CDR3aa: CASSLAHLGTNEKLFF

abundance: .
d_gene: .
j_gene: TRBJ1-2
v_gene: TRBV4-3
CDR3nt: TGCGCCAGCAGCCAAGATCCGGGCCTCTATGGCTACACCTTC
CDR3aa: CASSQDPGLYGYTF

abundance: .
d_gene: TRBD1
j_gene: TRBJ1-1
v_gene: TRBV27
CDR3nt: TGTGCCAGCAGTTTGTGGTGGACAGGGACTTTGAGCACTGAAGCTTTCTTT
CDR3aa: CASSLWWTGTLSTEAFF

abundance: .
d_gene: .
j_gene: TRBJ2-7
v_gene: TRBV4-2
CDR3nt: TGTGCCAGCAGCTTTAGAGGTGGCGCCTACGAGCAGTACTTC
CDR3aa: CASSFRGGAYEQYF

abundance: .
d_gene: TRBD1
j_gene: TRBJ1-2
v_gene: TRBV27
CDR3nt: TGTGCCAGCAGCTCGGGACAGGGCGGTGGCTACACCTTC
CDR3aa: CASSSGQGGGYTF

abundance: .
d_gene: TRBD1
j_gene: TRBJ2-7
v_gene: TRBV5-1
CDR3nt: TGCGCCAGCAGCTCAGCCGGGACAGCCTACGAGCAGTACTTC
CDR3aa: CASSSAGTAYEQYF

abundance: .
d_gene: .
j_gene: TRBJ1-6
v_gene: TRBV5-6
CDR3nt: TGTGCCAGCAGCTTGATCAGGGATAATTCACCCCTCCACTTT
CDR3aa: CASSLIRDNSPLHF

abundance: few
d_gene: .
j_gene: TRBJ2-1
v_gene: TRBV2
CDR3nt: TGTGCCAGCAGTGACTTTACGGGGACCTACAATGAGCAGTTCTTC
CDR3aa: CASSDFTGTYNEQFF

abundance: few
d_gene: .
j_gene: TRBJ2-7
v_gene: TRBV25-1
CDR3nt: TGTGCCAGCAGTGGTAGGGGCAGGGACGCTTACGAGCAGTACTTC
CDR3aa: CASSGRGRDAYEQYF

abundance: .
d_gene: .
j_gene: TRBJ2-5
v_gene: TRBV27
CDR3nt: TGTGCCAGCAGTTTATTCGGCCCGGGACAACCTCAAGAGACCCAGTACTTC
CDR3aa: CASSLFGPGQPQETQYF

abundance: .
d_gene: .
j_gene: TRBJ2-2
v_gene: TRBV5-4
CDR3nt: TGTGCCAGCAGCGAGATAATCAGGCCCGGGGAGCTGTTTTTT
CDR3aa: CASSEIIRPGELFF

abundance: .
d_gene: TRBD2
j_gene: TRBJ2-3
v_gene: TRBV4-3
CDR3nt: TGCGCCAGCAGCCAAGGGACTAGCGGAGATACGCAGTATTTT
CDR3aa: CASSQGTSGDTQYF

abundance: .
d_gene: .
j_gene: TRBJ2-2
v_gene: TRBV7-9
CDR3nt: TGTGCCAGCAGCTGGGAGGGACAGGCGACCAAGACCGGGGAGCTGTTTTTT
CDR3aa: CASSWEGQATKTGELFF

abundance: .
d_gene: .
j_gene: TRBJ1-2
v_gene: TRBV4-1
CDR3nt: TGCGCCAGCAGCCAAGCTCAACGGGTGGGATATGGCTACACCTTC
CDR3aa: CASSQAQRVGYGYTF

abundance: .
d_gene: .
j_gene: TRBJ2-7
v_gene: TRBV10-3
CDR3nt: TGTGCCATCAGTGAAGCGACAGGCGCCGCCTACGAGCAGTACTTC
CDR3aa: CAISEATGAAYEQYF

abundance: .
d_gene: TRBD1
j_gene: TRBJ2-7
v_gene: TRBV15
CDR3nt: TGTGCCACCAGCAGAGCAGCCGGGCAGGGGGCTAACGAGCAGTACTTC
CDR3aa: CATSRAAGQGANEQYF

abundance: .
d_gene: .
j_gene: TRBJ2-7
v_gene: TRBV5-4
CDR3nt: TGTGCCAGCAGCTTGCGCGCGGACTACGAGCAGTACTTC
CDR3aa: CASSLRADYEQYF

abundance: .
d_gene: .
j_gene: TRBJ2-1
v_gene: TRBV27
CDR3nt: TGTGCCAGCAGTTTAAGCTCCTACAATGAGCAGTTCTTC
CDR3aa: CASSLSSYNEQFF

abundance: .
d_gene: TRBD1
j_gene: TRBJ2-5
v_gene: TRBV29-1
CDR3nt: TGCAGCGTTGTGGAACAGGGGGAGACCCAGTACTTC
CDR3aa: CSVVEQGETQYF

abundance: few
d_gene: .
j_gene: TRBJ1-3
v_gene: TRBV19
CDR3nt: TGTGCCAGTAGTTCTCCGGGACGGGTCTCTGGAAACACCATATATTTT
CDR3aa: CASSSPGRVSGNTIYF

abundance: .
d_gene: .
j_gene: TRBJ2-7
v_gene: TRBV4-3
CDR3nt: TGCGCCAGCAGCCAAGGCCGGGCCGGACCCTACGAGCAGTACTTC
CDR3aa: CASSQGRAGPYEQYF

abundance: .
d_gene: .
j_gene: TRBJ1-5
v_gene: TRBV2
CDR3nt: TGTGCCAGCAGTGCTTACGGGGGGCAACCCGATCAGCCCCAGCATTTT
CDR3aa: CASSAYGGQPDQPQHF

abundance: .
d_gene: .
j_gene: TRBJ2-7
v_gene: TRBV7-9
CDR3nt: TGTGCCAGCGCACAGACTCCGCCCTACGAGCAGTACTTC
CDR3aa: CASAQTPPYEQYF

abundance: .
d_gene: .
j_gene: TRBJ1-1
v_gene: TRBV19
CDR3nt: TGTGCCAGTAGTCTAAGCGGAACTGAAGCTTTCTTT
CDR3aa: CASSLSGTEAFF

abundance: .
d_gene: TRBD2
j_gene: TRBJ2-2
v_gene: TRBV4-1
CDR3nt: TGCGCCAGCAGCCCCGGGGCGCCAGCGGGGGTCACCGGGGAGCTGTTTTTT
CDR3aa: CASSPGAPAGVTGELFF

abundance: .
d_gene: TRBD1
j_gene: TRBJ2-1
v_gene: TRBV27
CDR3nt: TGTGCCGTAGGGACAGGGGCCAATGAGCAGTTCTTC
CDR3aa: CAVGTGANEQFF

abundance: few
d_gene: TRBD2
j_gene: TRBJ2-1
v_gene: TRBV27
CDR3nt: TGTGCCAGCATGGGGACGGAGGGGACTAGCCCCCGCTACTCGTGGTTCTTC
CDR3aa: CASMGTEGTSPRYSWFF

abundance: once
d_gene: .
j_gene: TRBJ2-1
v_gene: TRBV6-6
CDR3nt: TGTGCCAGCAGTTACTCATCCCCGGGGGAGCAGTTCTTC
CDR3aa: CASSYSSPGEQFF

abundance: .
d_gene: TRBD2
j_gene: TRBJ2-3
v_gene: TRBV27
CDR3nt: TGTGCCAGCAGTTTCGGGGGGAGGGATTTCCCGCAGTATTTT
CDR3aa: CASSFGGRDFPQYF

abundance: .
d_gene: .
j_gene: TRBJ2-1
v_gene: TRBV7-2
CDR3nt: TGTGCCAGCAGCTTACTCCCGGGACGCTACAATGAGCAGTTCTTC
CDR3aa: CASSLLPGRYNEQFF